The 19 T cell receptor beta chains presented below share a single source sample, sequenced in a study of OX40 agonist ivuxolimab in advanced cancers. Sequencing was performed with immunoSEQ multiplex PCR; in TCRdb, only in-frame clones are kept and a portion is missing. Counted here are 100,000 to 150,000 clones, 85% to 95% occurring once; the ten biggest clones make up over 0.15%. The input for sequencing was CD4+ or CD8+ T cells sorted from blood, taken in a trial of the OX40 agonist ivuxolimab. The receptors come from an adult with an advanced solid tumor such as melanoma, head and neck, liver or kidney cancer.

V is TRBV29-1 and J is TRBJ2-4, with 11 bases that match TRBD2. J was trimmed by 6 bases and V by 7 bases; bases with no gene match: 14. From germline, CDR1 is SQVTM and CDR2 ANQGSEA. The CDR3 covers 16 residues. In nucleotides, the CDR3 is TGCAGCGCTACTCGGTCTAGCGGGGGGCCCCTAAACATTCAGTACTTC. Amino acid sequence: CSATRSSGGPLNIQYF.

The V and J genes are TRBV11-2 and TRBJ2-7, with 7 positions matching TRBD2. CDR1 is SGHAT and CDR2 is FQNNGV in the germline V gene. The CDR3 runs to 15 residues. With 1 base clipped from V and 5 bases from J, the junction kept 8 bases outside the gene matches. Written as DNA, the CDR3 is TGTGCCAGCAGCTTAGGGGCTGGGCGGGAGAACGAGCAGTACTTC. Its protein is CASSLGAGRENEQYF.

J is TRBJ2-2 and V is TRBV19, with D perhaps being TRBD1 or TRBD2 (5 bases each). This CDR3 has 16 amino acids. Trimming pared 4 bases from V and 6 bases from J, leaving 18 bases between. Germline CDR1 LNHDA, CDR2 SQIVND (reference sequence). CDR3 nucleotide sequence: TGTGCCAGTAGTAATCCGGCAGGGACGAGCGCCGGGGAGCTGTTTTTT. The encoded protein is CASSNPAGTSAGELFF.

This chain connects TRBV7-6 to TRBJ2-7; D may be TRBD1 (6 bases). The germline CDR1 and CDR2 sequences are SGHVS and FNYEAQ. The CDR3 is made up of 17 amino acids. V was shortened by 3 bases and J by 0 bases, with 18 bases between the two germline ends. The CDR3 is CASSLHPRGQSSYEQYF. The CDR3 region has the DNA TGTGCCAGCAGCTTGCACCCCAGGGGCCAATCCTCCTACGAGCAGTACTTC. The full variable domain, completed using reference TRBV7-6 and TRBJ2-7, is GAGVSQSPRYKVTKRGQDVALRCDPISGHVSLYWYRQALGQGPEFLTYFNYEAQQDKSGLPNDRFSAERPEGSISTLTIQRTEQRDSAMYRCASSLHPRGQSSYEQYFGPGTRLTVT.

CDR3 protein: CASSRRLAGRVADTQYF. DNA of the CDR3: TGTGCCAGCAGCCGCCGACTAGCGGGGAGAGTAGCAGATACGCAGTATTTT. The chain uses TRBV5-4 and TRBJ2-3, with TRBD2 matching 11 bases. CDR1 and CDR2 (germline): SGHNT, YYREEE (reference sequence). J lost 4 bases, V lost 4 bases, and 11 bases had no gene match. The CDR3 is 17 amino acids.

The J gene is TRBJ1-3, the V gene TRBV28; D not resolved. The CDR3 sequence is 14 residues long. V was pared by 4 bases and J by 0 bases, with 7 bases between. Germline V gene lookup returns CDR1 MDHEN and CDR2 SYDVKM. CDR3 amino acids: CASSSHPSGNTIYF. CDR3 nucleotide sequence: TGTGCCAGCAGTTCACACCCCTCTGGAAACACCATATATTTT.

The chain couples TRBV6-5 to TRBJ1-2; D uncertain. Trimming stripped 4 bases from V and 1 base from J, with 7 bases between. This CDR3 region has 13 residues. Germline V gives CDR1 MNHEY, CDR2 SVGAGI. The CDR3: CASSSGHNYGYTF. Written as DNA, the CDR3 is TGTGCCAGCAGTTCCGGCCATAACTATGGCTACACCTTC.

This clone was counted a single time. The J gene is TRBJ2-5, the V gene TRBV18; 8 bases match TRBD1. Germline CDR1 and CDR2: KGHSH and LQKENI. CDR3 length: 14 amino acids. After removal of 8 bases from V and 5 bases from J, the junction contained 10 bases not matched to a gene. CDR3 amino acids: CASQQGAGKETQYF. The CDR3 region has the DNA TGTGCCAGCCAGCAGGGGGCGGGGAAGGAGACCCAGTACTTC.

The chain carries TRBV19 and TRBJ2-1; TRBD1 is a possible D gene (6 bases). This CDR3 has 14 residues. Trimming removed 7 bases at V and 5 bases at J, with 15 bases between. CDR1 is LNHDA, CDR2 SQIVND, per germline (reference sequence). The DNA of the CDR3 is TGTGCCAGTAAACACAGGGAAAAACACAATGAGCAGTTCTTC. Protein product: CASKHREKHNEQFF.

This rearrangement joins TRBV4-3 to TRBJ2-3; 7 bases match TRBD1. V shed 4 bases, J shed 8 bases, and the junction held 9 bases outside the gene matches. The CDR3 spans 14 residues. CDR1 and CDR2 from the germline V gene are LGHNA and YSLEER. CDR3 in DNA: TGCGCCAGCAGCCCCGACAGGGTCCGAAGTACGCAGTATTTT. Amino acids: CASSPDRVRSTQYF.

The chain has TRBV6-1 and TRBJ1-2; 7 nucleotides align to TRBD1. CDR3 length equals 14 residues. V lost 6 bases and J lost 4; bases outside the gene matches: 8. Germline lookup yields CDR1 MNHNS and CDR2 SASEGT. The CDR3 sequence: CASRLHGTAYGYTF. The CDR3 region has the DNA TGTGCCAGCAGACTCCACGGGACAGCCTATGGCTACACCTTC.

The gene calls are TRBV11-1 and TRBJ2-4, with unresolved D. The CDR3 is made up of 15 amino acids. V was shortened by 2 bases and J by 5 bases, with 13 bases between the two germline ends. Germline lookup yields CDR1 SGHAT and CDR2 FQDESV (reference sequence). The CDR3 here is CASSLTSAAQNIQYF. The CDR3 DNA is TGTGCCAGCAGCTTAACATCGGCGGCCCAAAACATTCAGTACTTC.

CDR3 loop: CASAEGSSGNTIYF. CDR3 sequence (DNA): TGCGCCAGCGCCGAAGGGAGCTCTGGAAACACCATATATTTT. The genes are TRBV5-1 and TRBJ1-3; D is ambiguous. The CDR3 extends over 14 amino acids. Germline CDR1 SGHRS, CDR2 YFSETQ. V lost 7 bases and J lost 0, with 11 bases in between.

V gene TRBV7-9 combines with J gene TRBJ2-1, with D possibly matching TRBD2 (6 bases). Germline values: CDR1 SEHNR, CDR2 FQNEAQ (reference sequence). With 4 bases removed from V and 7 bases from J, the gap between germline ends came to 11 bases. CDR3 length equals 13 residues. The CDR3 bases are TGTGCCAGCAGCTCCGGGACTTATAATGAGCAGTTCTTC. It specifies CASSSGTYNEQFF.

The genes are TRBV7-3 and TRBJ2-1; 9 bases fit TRBD2. The V segment lost 4 bases and the J segment 5 bases; nucleotides outside the gene matches: 9. From germline, CDR1 is SGHTA and CDR2 FQGTGA. This CDR3 is built from 16 residues. CDR3 residues: CASSSVAGGRNNEQFF. CDR3 DNA: TGTGCCAGCAGCTCGGTGGCGGGAGGGCGGAACAATGAGCAGTTCTTC. Based on the CDR3 plus reference TRBV7-3 and TRBJ2-1, the full variable domain is GAGVSQTPSNKVTEKGKYVELRCDPISGHTALYWYRQSLGQGPEFLIYFQGTGAADDSGLPNDRFFAVRPEGSVSTLKIQRTERGDSAVYLCASSSVAGGRNNEQFFGPGTRLTVL.

The V gene is TRBV6-1, the J gene TRBJ2-7; 7 nucleotides agree with TRBD1. The V segment lost 8 bases and the J segment 0 bases; nucleotides outside the gene matches: 4. Germline V lookup: CDR1 MNHNS, CDR2 SASEGT. CDR3 length: 13 residues. The CDR3 region is CASQHRGSYEQYF. Written as DNA, the CDR3 is TGTGCCAGCCAACACAGGGGCTCCTACGAGCAGTACTTC.

This clone occurred once. The rearrangement joins TRBV4-3 to TRBJ2-1; 8 bases map to TRBD2. The CDR3 runs 16 residues. Germline-derived CDR1 and CDR2 are LGHNA and YSLEER. With 1 base clipped from V and 5 bases from J, the junction kept 7 bases outside the gene matches. In DNA, the CDR3 is TGCGCCAGCAGCCAAGGGGTCGGGAGGGCCCACAATGAGCAGTTCTTC. Translation: CASSQGVGRAHNEQFF.

V gene TRBV28 combines with J gene TRBJ2-1; possible D gene TRBD2, 7 bases. CDR1 MDHEN and CDR2 SYDVKM come from the germline V gene. With 1 base removed from V and 1 base from J, the gap between germline ends came to 17 bases. The CDR3 totals 18 residues. The CDR3 bases are TGTGCCAGCAGTTTATTAGGGGGAGGGGGATCGTCCTACAATGAGCAGTTCTTC. Translating gives CASSLLGGGGSSYNEQFF.

The chain has TRBV19 and TRBJ2-7; D gene unclear. V dropped 1 base and J dropped 6 bases, with 7 bases sitting between them. The length of the CDR3 is 12 residues. The germline V gene has CDR1 LNHDA and CDR2 SQIVND (reference sequence). The CDR3 reads CASSIASSEQYF. CDR3 sequence (DNA): TGTGCCAGTAGTATAGCTTCGAGCGAGCAGTACTTC.